What follows are 5 T cell receptor beta chains derived from one specimen sequenced in a study of cytomegalovirus exposure and HLA in healthy donors. Primers: 60 Vbeta forward and 13 Jbeta reverse. Only in-frame clones appear in the TCRdb table, and some are missing; sequencing was by immunoSEQ multiplex PCR. The data contain approximately 150,000 clones, 65% to 90% of them singletons. Sequenced sample: PBMCs. The receptors here all came from a man aged 45-65 years in good health and CMV-seropositive.

The count of this clone is one. The genes are TRBV15 and TRBJ2-2, with 8 positions matching TRBD2. This CDR3 has 16 amino acids. Per the germline V gene, CDR1 is LNHNV and CDR2 is YYDKDF (reference sequence). The J segment lost 1 base and the V segment lost 3 bases, leaving 4 bases of the junction unmatched. CDR3 nucleotides: TGTGCCACCAGCAGGGAGGCGGGGGGGAACACCGGGGAGCTGTTTTTT. Translating it yields CATSREAGGNTGELFF.

In the case of this clone: A much more abundant neighbour one base away suggests this may be a read error. This rearrangement joins TRBV7-9 to TRBJ1-1; D not certain. The CDR3 is 14 amino acids. The V end was cut by 0 bases, the J end by 0 bases, with 5 bases between. CDR1 SEHNR and CDR2 FQNEAQ come from the germline V gene (reference sequence). CDR3 DNA sequence: TGTGCCAGCAGCTTAGCCCAGATGAACACTGAAGCTTTCTTT. Translation gives CASSLAQMNTEAFF.

The V and J genes are TRBV19 and TRBJ2-7; 11 nucleotides agree with TRBD2. The CDR3 consists of 15 residues. Germline CDR1 LNHDA, CDR2 SQIVND (reference sequence). The V segment lost 5 bases and the J segment 2 bases; nucleotides outside the gene matches: 5. The CDR3 DNA follows: TGTGCCAGTAGTCCGCCGGGACTAGCGGCCTACGAGCAGTACTTC. It codes for CASSPPGLAAYEQYF. Supplemented by reference TRBV19 and TRBJ2-7, the full variable domain reads DGGITQSPKYLFRKEGQNVTLSCEQNLNHDAMYWYRQDPGQGLRLIYYSQIVNDFQKGDIAEGYSVSREKKESFPLTVTSAQKNPTAFYLCASSPPGLAAYEQYFGPGTRLTVT.

This clone came up a few times. Other DNA sequences within the sample encode an identical CDR3. The chain employs TRBV11-3 and TRBJ2-7, with D maybe TRBD2 (5 bases). Trimming removed 5 bases from V and 1 base from J, with 12 bases in between. Germline V gene lookup returns CDR1 SGHNT and CDR2 YENEEA. The CDR3 consists of 14 residues. The CDR3 bases are TGTGCCAGCAGCCGAGGTCGGGGATCCTACGAGCAGTACTTC. It yields the protein CASSRGRGSYEQYF. Combining the CDR3 with reference TRBV11-3 and TRBJ2-7 gives the whole variable domain EAGVVQSPRYKIIEKKQPVAFWCNPISGHNTLYWYLQNLGQGPELLIRYENEEAVDDSQLPKDRFSAERLKGVDSTLKIQPAELGDSAVYLCASSRGRGSYEQYFGPGTRLTVT.

The chain joins TRBV29-1 to TRBJ2-1; D possibly corresponds to TRBD1 (5 bases). CDR3 length equals 14 residues. The V end was cut by 6 bases, the J end by 6 bases, with 18 bases between. Germline V gene sequence: CDR1 SQVTM, CDR2 ANQGSEA. CDR3 loop: CSVLPGQRLNEQFF. The CDR3 bases are TGCAGCGTCCTGCCAGGGCAGCGACTCAATGAGCAGTTCTTC.